Listed below are T cell receptor beta chains from one sample, sequenced in a study of T cells expressing NK-cell markers. From its re-call of the 5' RACE reads, TCRdb lists each CDR3 protein once, without DNA. In total, the table holds 300,000 to 450,000 distinct CDR3 sequences. The sample was blood T cells: a sorted CD56 or NKG2C T cell subset, CD4+ or CD8+ T cells, or bulk PBMC T cells (not recorded which). These receptors were obtained from a man aged 18-69 years in good health. CDR3s include the opening cysteine and the closing phenylalanine or tryptophan.

v_call	j_call	cdr3_aa
TRBV7-8	TRBJ2-2	CASSLGHLSNTGELFF
TRBV5-1	TRBJ2-5	CASSSEARQETQYF
TRBV24-1	TRBJ2-3	CATSDLQGGLAGLSTDTQYF
TRBV10-2	TRBJ2-1	CASSDKAAWLYNEQFF
TRBV16	TRBJ1-5	CASKGDGNQPQHF
TRBV6-1	TRBJ2-3	CASSDNYGTSYTQYF
TRBV6-2/TRBV6-3	TRBJ1-2	CASSNLGQPSYGYTF
TRBV18	TRBJ2-1	CASSNQGATIYNEQFF
TRBV27	TRBJ1-2	CASSRGIAGVGYGYTF
TRBV11-2	TRBJ2-7	CASSEGGLAGAPREQYF
TRBV20-1	TRBJ2-3	CSASPPGLSDTQYF
TRBV11-2	TRBJ2-3	CASSPRGPPLTDTQYF
TRBV20-1	TRBJ2-1	CSADRPSGGAYEQFF
TRBV9	TRBJ1-2	CASSVEFGGLGNGYTF
TRBV18	TRBJ2-3	CASSPLEGPADTQYF